A selection of T cell receptor beta chains follows, all from one sample in a study of shared clonotypes between healthy human individuals. Clones were sequenced by immunoSEQ multiplex PCR, and TCRdb holds only the in-frame ones, with some missing. This table holds millions of clones, approximately 94% found once. The sample comprised naive CD8+ T cells from PBMCs. The source of these receptors is a man aged 18 to 30 in good health. Some clones in this sample may be carry-over from other donors' samples. Each CDR3 is given with its conserved first and last residue. Each record gives: V gene, J gene, D gene, clone size, CDR3 protein, CDR3 DNA. D genes are given only for firm matches. Clone size appears in some rows only: once, few, many, or a class for an expanded clone.

>TRBV27|TRBJ2-3|TRBD2|-
CASSLIGLAAHTDTQYF
TGTGCCAGCAGTTTAATCGGACTAGCGGCCCACACAGATACGCAGTATTTT
>TRBV11-2|TRBJ2-7|-|once
CASSFVSGSDEQYF
TGTGCCAGCAGCTTCGTTTCGGGGTCCGACGAGCAGTACTTC
>TRBV7-3|TRBJ2-5|-|-
CASSQTGQGWETQYF
TGTGCCAGCAGTCAAACCGGGCAGGGCTGGGAGACCCAGTACTTC
>TRBV29-1|TRBJ2-1|TRBD2|-
CSVLGGDYNEQFF
TGCAGCGTTCTCGGGGGGGACTACAATGAGCAGTTCTTC
>TRBV28|TRBJ1-5|-|-
CASVGGLYSNQPQHF
TGTGCCAGCGTGGGGGGGCTCTATAGCAATCAGCCCCAGCATTTT
>TRBV5-1|TRBJ2-1|TRBD2|-
CASSWTSGNYNEQFF
TGCGCCAGCAGCTGGACTAGCGGGAACTACAATGAGCAGTTCTTC
>TRBV7-3|TRBJ2-1|TRBD2|-
CASSLLAGGPWGFNEQFF
TGTGCCAGCAGCTTACTAGCGGGAGGGCCGTGGGGGTTTAATGAGCAGTTCTTC
>TRBV5-6|TRBJ1-3|-|-
CASSLTERNTIYF
TGTGCCAGCAGCTTGACAGAGAGAAACACCATATATTTT
>TRBV5-6|TRBJ2-6|-|-
CASSTSQGLLSGANVLTF
TGTGCCAGCAGCACATCACAGGGCTTGTTGTCTGGGGCCAACGTCCTGACTTTC
>TRBV7-9|TRBJ2-3|-|-
CASTFTLTEISTDTQYF
TGTGCCAGCACCTTTACCCTGACCGAGATTAGCACAGATACGCAGTATTTT
>TRBV19|TRBJ2-7|TRBD1|-
CASSNGQGASYEQYF
TGTGCCAGTAGTAACGGACAGGGGGCTTCCTACGAGCAGTACTTC
>TRBV7-8|TRBJ1-1|-|-
CASSPKRITNTEAFF
TGTGCCAGCAGCCCCAAGCGGATAACGAACACTGAAGCTTTCTTT
>TRBV9|TRBJ2-1|-|few
CASSPHGVGSYNEQFF
TGTGCCAGCAGCCCCCACGGGGTAGGCTCCTACAATGAGCAGTTCTTC
>TRBV30|TRBJ2-3|-|-
CACLGSRGRTDTQYF
TGTGCCTGCCTGGGGAGTCGGGGTAGGACAGATACGCAGTATTTT
>TRBV25-1|TRBJ1-4|TRBD1|-
CASSENRGLIQTNEKLFF
TGTGCCAGCAGTGAAAACAGGGGGCTAATTCAAACTAATGAAAAACTGTTTTTT
>TRBV6-1|TRBJ1-2|TRBD1|-
CASTDRGAYGYTF
TGTGCCAGCACGGACAGGGGTGCCTATGGCTACACCTTC
>TRBV2|TRBJ2-2|TRBD2|-
CASSDSGRTNTGELFF
TGTGCCAGCAGTGACTCCGGGAGGACGAACACCGGGGAGCTGTTTTTT
>TRBV30|TRBJ1-3|-|-
CAWSWEQNGNTIYF
TGTGCCTGGAGTTGGGAACAAAATGGAAACACCATATATTTT
>TRBV5-4|TRBJ1-1|-|-
CASSPGRGNTEAFF
TGTGCCAGCAGCCCTGGACGGGGAAACACTGAAGCTTTCTTT
>TRBV4-3|TRBJ1-2|-|-
CASSQDSTDGYTF
TGCGCCAGCAGCCAAGATTCGACAGACGGCTACACCTTC
>TRBV7-8|TRBJ2-7|TRBD1|-
CASSSRGQSYEQYF
TGTGCCAGCAGCTCTAGGGGACAGTCCTACGAGCAGTACTTC
>TRBV5-6|TRBJ2-7|-|-
CASSLGAPEGSEQYF
TGTGCCAGCAGCTTGGGGGCTCCGGAGGGGTCCGAGCAGTACTTC
>TRBV9|TRBJ1-5|-|-
CASSQYSNQPQHF
TGTGCCAGCAGCCAGTATAGCAATCAGCCCCAGCATTTT
>TRBV27|TRBJ2-7|TRBD2|-
CASSPVAGGPGEQYF
TGTGCCAGCAGTCCGGTAGCGGGAGGGCCCGGCGAGCAGTACTTC
>TRBV28|TRBJ2-1|TRBD1|-
CASTSRDRGFF
TGTGCCAGCACCAGCCGGGACAGGGGTTTCTTC
>TRBV15|TRBJ1-2|-|-
CATSRDWQDADGYTF
TGTGCCACCAGCAGAGATTGGCAGGATGCGGATGGCTACACCTTC
>TRBV4-3|TRBJ1-5|-|-
CASSPENYSNQPQHF
TGCGCCAGCAGCCCGGAGAACTATAGCAATCAGCCCCAGCATTTT
>TRBV11-2|TRBJ2-1|-|-
CASSLYPPSYNEQFF
TGTGCCAGCAGCTTATACCCACCATCCTACAATGAGCAGTTCTTC
>TRBV7-2|TRBJ1-2|TRBD1|-
CASSLGMLDRGYGYTF
TGTGCCAGCAGCTTAGGGATGCTAGACAGGGGTTATGGCTACACCTTC
>TRBV19|TRBJ1-2|-|-
CASSTAPRDTNYGYTF
TGTGCCAGTAGTACCGCCCCACGGGACACCAACTATGGCTACACCTTC
>TRBV7-7|TRBJ2-3|-|-
CASSLSPGNADTQYF
TGTGCCAGCAGCTTATCCCCGGGGAATGCAGATACGCAGTATTTT
>TRBV19|TRBJ1-2|-|-
CASSILSSGDYGYTF
TGTGCCAGTAGTATCCTCTCGTCAGGGGACTATGGCTACACCTTC
>TRBV29-1|TRBJ2-5|TRBD1|-
CSVRGQRETQYF
TGCAGCGTTAGGGGACAGAGGGAGACCCAGTACTTC
>TRBV27|TRBJ2-5|TRBD2|-
CASSSGPGTRAETQYF
TGTGCCAGCAGTTCGGGACCCGGGACTAGGGCAGAGACCCAGTACTTC
>TRBV27|TRBJ2-7|TRBD1|-
CASAGQGALYEQYF
TGTGCCAGCGCTGGACAGGGGGCCCTCTACGAGCAGTACTTC
>TRBV7-6|TRBJ2-7|TRBD1|-
CASSSTGTGFYEQYF
TGTGCCAGCAGCTCGACCGGGACAGGGTTCTACGAGCAGTACTTC
>TRBV29-1|TRBJ1-1|-|few
CSVGWGAWGTEAFF
TGCAGCGTTGGTTGGGGAGCCTGGGGCACTGAAGCTTTCTTT
>TRBV27|TRBJ2-7|TRBD2|-
CASSPRLVAGYEQYF
TGTGCCAGCAGTCCACGACTGGTAGCGGGGTACGAGCAGTACTTC
>TRBV5-1|TRBJ2-7|TRBD1|-
CASSLSGTDYEQYF
TGCGCCAGCAGCTTGTCGGGGACAGACTACGAGCAGTACTTC
>TRBV9|TRBJ2-3|TRBD1|-
CASSVGDSRTQYF
TGTGCCAGCAGCGTAGGGGACAGTCGTACGCAGTATTTT
>TRBV19|TRBJ1-3|-|-
CASQGNTIYF
TGTGCCAGCCAAGGAAACACCATATATTTT
>TRBV27|TRBJ2-1|-|-
CASSLGDLGYNEQFF
TGTGCCAGCAGTTTGGGGGACTTGGGCTACAATGAGCAGTTCTTC
>TRBV9|TRBJ2-7|-|-
CASSPKHSYEQYF
TGTGCCAGCAGCCCAAAACACTCCTACGAGCAGTACTTC
>TRBV7-9|TRBJ1-1|-|once
CASSLVAGVSDEAFF
TGTGCCAGCAGTTTAGTCGCAGGGGTGAGTGATGAAGCTTTCTTT
>TRBV7-9|TRBJ1-1|-|-
CASNLLGGHTEAFF
TGTGCCAGCAACCTGCTAGGGGGGCACACTGAAGCTTTCTTT
>TRBV5-1|TRBJ2-3|-|-
CASSHSGFYTDTQYF
TGCGCCAGCAGCCATAGCGGATTTTACACAGATACGCAGTATTTT
>TRBV5-1|TRBJ1-5|-|once
CASSLGDNQPQHF
TGCGCCAGCAGCCTCGGGGATAATCAGCCCCAGCATTTT
>TRBV4-3|TRBJ1-6|-|-
CASSQTDSQQPLHF
TGCGCCAGCAGCCAAACAGATTCTCAGCAACCCCTCCACTTT
>TRBV28|TRBJ2-7|TRBD1|-
CASSTRDRGLYEQYF
TGTGCCAGCAGTACCCGGGACAGGGGACTTTACGAGCAGTACTTC
>TRBV18|TRBJ2-1|-|-
CASSPPERNSYNEQFF
TGTGCCAGCTCACCACCGGAGAGGAACTCCTACAATGAGCAGTTCTTC
>TRBV4-3|TRBJ2-1|-|-
CASSQSLRTSSYNEQFF
TGCGCCAGCAGCCAATCCCTACGGACCAGCTCCTACAATGAGCAGTTCTTC